This TCR beta chain comes out of a study of regulatory T cells in long-lasting Graves disease. In its sample, this clonotype was seen many times. No antigen is known for it. To make TCR beta libraries, researchers used iRepertoire HTBI primers and Arm-PCR of CDR3 regions. TCRdb recomputed calls from the multiplex PCR reads with MiXCR, one row per CDR3 protein. The sample lists about 340,000 distinct CDR3 sequences; around 20% were seen once. Germline CDR1 is SNHLY and CDR2 is FYNNEI. Trimming removed 1 base from V and 0 bases from J, with 9 bases in between. The CDR3 sequence is 16 residues long. Overall study results and limits: Under persistent disease, TRBV28, TRBJ1-2 and TRBJ2-5 were used preferentially.

Time point meaning: persistent/refractory GD, antithyroid drugs over 5 years with positive TRAb. Preparation of the TCR library used RNA extracted from PBMCs. Patients with Graves' disease were diagnosed by American Thyroid Association guidelines. Patients were from an endocrinology department in Xi'an, China. This receptor was taken from a female donor with Graves disease. Sequencing was performed on peripheral blood mononuclear cells (PBMCs), taken when the disease was refractory, from a patient treated with antithyroid drugs. This chain joins TRBV2 and TRBJ2-2; D may be TRBD1 (5 bases). The CDR3 here is CASSEVAGTNTGELFF. CDR3 bases: TGTGCCAGCAGTGAAGTCGCAGGGACGAACACCGGGGAGCTGTTTTTT.